The 31 T cell receptor beta chains listed next were all sequenced from one sample in a study of blood T cell repertoires in COVID-19. Generated by immunoSEQ multiplex PCR, the TCRdb table keeps only in-frame clones and is missing some. The table lists 70,000 to 100,000 clones, 88% of them singletons. Specimen: peripheral blood. The receptors were sampled from a woman of 80 years or more with active COVID-19.

V and J are TRBV7-3 and TRBJ2-7, with a tentative D call TRBD2 (5 bases). The CDR3 has 13 residues. The V end lost 2 bases, the J end lost 3 bases, and 8 bases lay between the germline ends. CDR1 and CDR2 from the germline V gene are SGHTA and FQGTGA. This CDR3 is CASSLGRGYEQYF. DNA for the CDR3: TGTGCCAGCAGCTTAGGACGGGGCTACGAGCAGTACTTC.

The chain is built from TRBV19 and TRBJ2-2; 16 bases map to TRBD2. With 3 bases clipped from V and 7 bases from J, the junction kept 8 bases outside the gene matches. The CDR3 spans 18 residues. CDR1 and CDR2 (germline): LNHDA, SQIVND (reference sequence). CDR3 bases: TGTGCCAGTAGTATGCAGGGACTAGCGGGAGGGCCGAGCGGGGAGCTGTTTTTT. Encoded protein: CASSMQGLAGGPSGELFF.

The chain joins TRBV10-2 to TRBJ2-7; perhaps TRBD1 as D (6 bases). The CDR3 has 15 residues. The V gene's germline CDR1 is WSHSY and CDR2 SAAADI. The V gene lost 4 bases and the J gene lost 2 bases, with 15 bases spanning the gap. CDR3 sequence (DNA): TGCGCCAGCAGTGGAAGCTACGAGGGGGCCTACGAGCAGTACTTC. Translating it yields CASSGSYEGAYEQYF.

This chain links TRBV18 with TRBJ2-2; D is possibly TRBD1 (6 bases). V dropped 3 bases and J dropped 4 bases, with 9 bases sitting between them. This CDR3 spans 14 amino acids. CDR1 is KGHSH and CDR2 is LQKENI in the germline V gene. CDR3: CASSPTGTTGELFF. The CDR3 DNA reads as TGTGCCAGCTCACCCACAGGGACCACCGGGGAGCTGTTTTTT.

The chain uses TRBV5-6 and TRBJ2-5, with TRBD1 matching 10 bases. Germline values: CDR1 SGHDT, CDR2 YYEEEE. This CDR3 has 14 amino acids. V lost 6 bases to trimming and J lost 5 bases; unmatched junction nucleotides: 7. The CDR3 nucleotides read TGTGCCAGCACCAAGACAGGGGGCGAGGAGACCCAGTACTTC. Protein: CASTKTGGEETQYF.

The DNA for the CDR3 is TGCGCCAGCAGCCAACCTGGCGATACGCAGTATTTT. As protein: CASSQPGDTQYF. This rearrangement joins TRBV4-1 to TRBJ2-3, with D uncertain. Germline CDR1 MGHRA, CDR2 YSYEKL. Trimming left V 2 bases short and J 6 bases short, with 6 bases between. The CDR3 length is 12 residues.

The gene calls are TRBV11-3 and TRBJ2-2; 15 nucleotides align to TRBD2. V was clipped by 4 bases and J by 6 bases; unmatched bases: 9. This CDR3 contains 18 residues. Germline values: CDR1 SGHNT, CDR2 YENEEA. CDR3 sequence reads: CASSSGLAGGPRAGELFF. Written as DNA, the CDR3 is TGTGCCAGCAGCTCAGGACTAGCGGGAGGGCCGAGGGCCGGGGAGCTGTTTTTT.

The chain couples TRBV28 to TRBJ1-1; 9 nucleotides match TRBD1. The germline gives CDR1 MDHEN, CDR2 SYDVKM. The CDR3 has 16 residues. With 1 base clipped from V and 3 bases from J, the junction kept 6 bases outside the gene matches. This CDR3 reads CASSLLSGQGHTEAFF. The CDR3 nucleotides are TGTGCCAGCAGTTTATTATCGGGACAGGGCCACACTGAAGCTTTCTTT.

This chain uses TRBV19 with TRBJ2-1; TRBD1 is a possible D gene (7 bases). CDR3 length: 15 residues. Germline V gives CDR1 LNHDA, CDR2 SQIVND (reference sequence). The germline V and J ends were trimmed by 4 bases and 3 bases, with 13 bases remaining between them. The CDR3 sequence is CASSRGDRNYNEQFF. The CDR3 DNA sequence: TGTGCCAGTAGTAGGGGGGACAGAAACTACAATGAGCAGTTCTTC.

This chain links TRBV2 with TRBJ2-2; a possible D gene is TRBD1 (5 bases). Trimming took off 6 bases at V and 3 bases at J, with 5 bases between the two ends. This CDR3 comprises 12 residues. Germline CDR1 reads SNHLY; CDR2 reads FYNNEI. DNA for the CDR3: TGTGCCAGCAGCAGGGACACCGGGGAGCTGTTTTTT. Its translation is CASSRDTGELFF.

This clone was counted a single time. The chain recombines TRBV28 with TRBJ2-5; 9 nucleotides agree with TRBD2. The trim removed 4 bases at V and 1 base at J, leaving 4 bases unmatched. Germline V lookup: CDR1 MDHEN, CDR2 SYDVKM. The length of the CDR3 is 15 residues. CDR3 bases: TGTGCCAGCAGTTCCGCGGGAGGGACCCAAGAGACCCAGTACTTC. As protein: CASSSAGGTQETQYF.

This CDR3 reads CASSLGRGTGELFF. The CDR3 DNA reads TGCGCCAGCAGCTTGGGCAGGGGGACCGGGGAGCTGTTTTTT. The chain combines TRBV5-1 with TRBJ2-2; 7 positions match TRBD1. Trimming at V came to 0 bases and at J to 5 bases, leaving 1 base not matched to a gene. Germline V gene sequence: CDR1 SGHRS, CDR2 YFSETQ. This CDR3 spans 14 amino acids.

This chain connects TRBV20-1 to TRBJ2-5; tentative D call: TRBD1 (5 bases). The CDR3 loop spans 11 amino acids. Per germline, CDR1 DFQATT and CDR2 SNEGSKA (reference sequence). V lost 6 bases to trimming and J lost 3 bases, with 8 bases between them. CDR3 DNA sequence: TGCAGTGCCACCAGGGAAGAGACCCAGTACTTC. It is translated as CSATREETQYF.

The V gene is TRBV5-1, the J gene TRBJ2-7; D possibly corresponds to TRBD1 (6 bases). The CDR3 is 18 amino acids. Trimming pared 4 bases from V and 6 bases from J, leaving 29 bases between. The V gene's germline CDR1 is SGHRS and CDR2 YFSETQ. CDR3 amino acids: CASSLDRPGNSRRGEQYF. In DNA form, the CDR3 reads TGCGCCAGCAGCCTCGACAGGCCCGGGAACAGTAGGCGAGGCGAGCAGTACTTC. The whole variable domain, remainder taken from reference TRBV5-1 and TRBJ2-7, is KAGVTQTPRYLIKTRGQQVTLSCSPISGHRSVSWYQQTPGQGLQFLFEYFSETQRNKGNFPGRFSGRQFSNSRSEMNVSTLELGDSALYLCASSLDRPGNSRRGEQYFGPGTRLTVT.

CDR3 DNA sequence: TGTGCCAGTAGTATAAGGGAAAGGGGGCAGCCCCAGCATTTT. Its translation is CASSIRERGQPQHF. V and J are TRBV19 and TRBJ1-5; D might be TRBD1 (6 bases). The germline V and J ends were trimmed by 2 bases and 7 bases, with 12 bases remaining between them. Germline CDR1 and CDR2: LNHDA and SQIVND (reference sequence). This CDR3 contains 14 residues.

V usage is TRBV6-2 or TRBV6-3 and J usage is TRBJ2-7; 9 nucleotides align to TRBD2. V was pared by 4 bases and J by 2 bases, with 12 bases of the junction left unmatched. CDR3 length: 17 residues. Germline V gene sequence: CDR1 MNHEY, CDR2 SVGEGT. The CDR3 nucleotides are TGTGCCAGCAGTTCTCTCGCGGGAGGGCCCGAGACCTACGAGCAGTACTTC. It encodes CASSSLAGGPETYEQYF.

The CDR3 sequence: CASSIGRGTNQPQHF. In nucleotides, the CDR3 is TGTGCCAGTAGTATTGGCAGGGGGACTAATCAGCCCCAGCATTTT. The chain has TRBV19 and TRBJ1-5; 7 bases line up with TRBD1. In germline, CDR1 is LNHDA, CDR2 SQIVND (reference sequence). The CDR3 spans 15 residues. The V gene end was trimmed by 3 bases and the J gene end by 4 bases; junction bases not matched to a gene: 6.

The chain is built from TRBV5-1 and TRBJ2-7; 10 positions agree with TRBD2. With 6 bases clipped from V and 1 base from J, the junction kept 1 base outside the gene matches. Germline V gives CDR1 SGHRS, CDR2 YFSETQ. The CDR3 has 13 amino acids. The DNA for the CDR3 is TGCGCCAGCAAACTAGCGGGATCCTACGAGCAGTACTTC. Protein sequence: CASKLAGSYEQYF.

The chain is built from TRBV28 and TRBJ1-5, with D maybe TRBD1 (5 bases). V was shortened by 4 bases and J by 4 bases, with 23 bases between the two germline ends. The CDR3 spans 18 residues. CDR1 is MDHEN and CDR2 is SYDVKM in the germline V gene. The CDR3 DNA reads TGTGCCAGCAGTTACATTTTGGGGGGGGTCTGCATAAATCAGCCCCAGCATTTT. It translates to CASSYILGGVCINQPQHF.

The chain combines TRBV6-2 or TRBV6-3 with TRBJ2-2; D is uncertain. Germline V gene data show CDR1 as MNHEY and CDR2 as SVGEGT. The V end lost 6 bases, the J end lost 3 bases, and 11 bases lay between the germline ends. The CDR3 contains 14 residues. This chain's CDR3 is CASSPLSDTGELFF. The CDR3 nucleotides are TGTGCCAGCAGCCCCCTATCCGACACCGGGGAGCTGTTTTTT.

The J gene is TRBJ2-2, the V gene TRBV4-1; 10 bases fit TRBD2. V lost 2 bases and J lost 5; bases outside the gene matches: 2. Germline CDR1 MGHRA, CDR2 YSYEKL. The CDR3 covers 15 residues. The CDR3 loop is CASSQSGRGTGELFF. CDR3 bases: TGCGCCAGCAGCCAAAGCGGGAGGGGGACCGGGGAGCTGTTTTTT.

The chain joins TRBV24-1 to TRBJ2-5; perhaps TRBD1 as D (6 bases). The CDR3 runs 15 residues. Germline V CDR1 and CDR2: KGHDR, SFDVKD. The V end lost 5 bases, the J end lost 3 bases, and 15 bases lay between the germline ends. The CDR3 DNA is TGTGCCACCAGTGTCGAGTTACAGGGAAAAGAGACCCAGTACTTC. Amino acid sequence: CATSVELQGKETQYF.

J is TRBJ1-1 and V is TRBV5-1; D gene unclear. Germline CDR1 reads SGHRS; CDR2 reads YFSETQ. The CDR3 is 14 amino acids. V dropped 2 bases and J dropped 3 bases, with 11 bases sitting between them. The CDR3 region has the DNA TGCGCCAGCAGCTTCCGGTTAACCGACACTGAAGCTTTCTTT. Encoded protein: CASSFRLTDTEAFF. Full variable domain (missing parts from reference TRBV5-1 and TRBJ1-1): KAGVTQTPRYLIKTRGQQVTLSCSPISGHRSVSWYQQTPGQGLQFLFEYFSETQRNKGNFPGRFSGRQFSNSRSEMNVSTLELGDSALYLCASSFRLTDTEAFFGQGTRLTVV.

The chain is built from TRBV28 and TRBJ2-3; TRBD1 matches at 8 bases. Germline trimming cut 0 bases from V and 7 bases from J; bases unmatched to any gene: 6. Germline-derived CDR1 and CDR2 are MDHEN and SYDVKM. The CDR3 is 15 amino acids. The DNA of the CDR3 is TGTGCCAGCAGTTTATGGAGCCAGGGGGCTAATACGCAGTATTTT. Its protein product is CASSLWSQGANTQYF.

The rearrangement uses TRBV4-3 and TRBJ2-2; tentative D call: TRBD1 (6 bases). The CDR3 totals 14 residues. V shed 3 bases and J shed 4 bases, with 9 bases lying between them. The germline gives CDR1 LGHNA, CDR2 YSLEER. The CDR3 DNA is TGCGCCAGCAGCCAGGGGGCGAGCACCGGGGAGCTGTTTTTT. It is translated as CASSQGASTGELFF.

The chain recombines TRBV6-2 or TRBV6-3 with TRBJ2-4, with 13 bases lining up with TRBD2. The CDR3 is 18 amino acids. Per the germline V gene, CDR1 is MNHEY and CDR2 is SVGEGT. The ends lost 6 bases at V and 0 bases at J; junction bases unmatched: 8. The CDR3 DNA is TGTGCCAGCAGCCCAATAGGACTAGCGGGAGTAGCCAAAAACATTCAGTACTTC. This translates into CASSPIGLAGVAKNIQYF.

The chain joins TRBV11-2 to TRBJ2-7, with 8 bases aligning to TRBD1. Germline loops: CDR1 SGHAT, CDR2 FQNNGV. Unmatched junction bases numbered 15, after V lost 5 bases and J lost 0 bases. The CDR3 is made up of 18 amino acids. In nucleotides, the CDR3 is TGTGCCAGCAGCCACCCCCCAGGCAGGGGGCAAATCTCCTACGAGCAGTACTTC. This sequence encodes CASSHPPGRGQISYEQYF. The full variable domain, its missing parts supplied by reference TRBV11-2 and TRBJ2-7, is EAGVAQSPRYKIIEKRQSVAFWCNPISGHATLYWYQQILGQGPKLLIQFQNNGVVDDSQLPKDRFSAERLKGVDSTLKIQPAKLEDSAVYLCASSHPPGRGQISYEQYFGPGTRLTVT.

This clone was observed a few times. CDR3 sequence reads: CASSPDRSGANVLTF. The CDR3 DNA reads as TGTGCCAGCAGCCCCGACAGAAGTGGGGCCAACGTCCTGACTTTC. V is TRBV5-5 and J is TRBJ2-6; D possibly corresponds to TRBD1 (5 bases). V lost 4 bases and J 3 bases, leaving 11 bases between the germline ends. The CDR3 covers 15 residues. The germline V gene has CDR1 SGHKS and CDR2 YYEKEE (reference sequence). The full variable domain, completed using reference TRBV5-5 and TRBJ2-6, is DAGVTQSPTHLIKTRGQQVTLRCSPISGHKSVSWYQQVLGQGPQFIFQYYEKEERGRGNFPDRFSARQFPNYSSELNVNALLLGDSALYLCASSPDRSGANVLTFGAGSRLTVL.

The chain uses TRBV15 and TRBJ2-7; D might be TRBD1 (5 bases). V was trimmed by 1 base and J by 2 bases, leaving 15 bases between them. Germline CDR1 LNHNV, CDR2 YYDKDF (reference sequence). This CDR3 contains 16 residues. DNA for the CDR3: TGTGCCACCAGCAGAGGGGTCGGCAGGGTTACCTACGAGCAGTACTTC. Amino acids: CATSRGVGRVTYEQYF.

This chain uses TRBV5-5 with TRBJ2-7; tentatively, D is TRBD2 (7 bases). Germline V gene lookup returns CDR1 SGHKS and CDR2 YYEKEE (reference sequence). The CDR3 is 16 amino acids. The germline V and J ends were trimmed by 0 bases and 0 bases, with 13 bases remaining between them. This CDR3 reads CASSLGAGAPSYEQYF. The CDR3 region has the DNA TGTGCCAGCAGCTTGGGGGCGGGGGCCCCCTCCTACGAGCAGTACTTC.

As for this clone: Other DNA sequences in the same sample also yield this CDR3. The chain joins TRBV28 to TRBJ2-1; 11 bases match TRBD2. The V gene end was trimmed by 4 bases and the J gene end by 1 base; junction bases not matched to a gene: 3. Germline V CDR1 and CDR2: MDHEN, SYDVKM. The CDR3 is made up of 16 amino acids. CDR3 amino acids: CASSSRLAGSYNEQFF. In nucleotides, the CDR3 is TGTGCCAGCAGTTCAAGACTAGCGGGATCCTACAATGAGCAGTTCTTC.